One sample yielded the 7 T cell receptor beta chains listed below, sequenced in a study of human T cells and chemical hapten exposure. TCRdb re-called the RACE reads with MiXCR, one entry per CDR3 protein. This table holds fewer than 300,000 distinct CDR3 sequences, roughly 8.9% found once. Stated time point: pre-sensitization, week 0. Treatment denoted: therapeutic diphenylcyclopropenone sensitization with weekly scalp DPC. The specimen comprised whole blood, sampled in connection with sensitization to the hapten diphenylcyclopropenone (DPC). Source of these receptors: a woman in her 40s with alopecia areata. Some clones in this sample may be carry-over from other donors' samples.

This clonotype was seen only a few times. Here the CDR3 reads CASSKACGRSYGYTF. The CDR3 DNA is TGTGCCAGCAGCAAAGCTTGTGGACGGAGCTATGGCTACACCTTC. This sequence joins TRBV21-1 and TRBJ1-2. TRBV21-1 is termed a pseudogene. CDR3 size: 15 residues.

This clonotype was seen a handful of times. The V and J genes are TRBV5-1 and TRBJ1-1; 7 bases agree with TRBD1. The V and J ends lost 0 bases and 0 bases, in that order; junction bases with no gene match: 5. CDR1 and CDR2 (germline): SGHRS, YFSETQ. The CDR3 has 16 residues. CDR3 region: CASSLDPGTVNTEAFF. The CDR3 DNA follows: TGCGCCAGCAGCTTGGATCCCGGGACAGTGAACACTGAAGCTTTCTTT.

This clonotype has more than one count but fewer than ten. This chain connects TRBV3-1 to TRBJ1-6, with unresolved D. This CDR3 contains 15 residues. V was pared by 1 base and J by 6 bases, with 10 bases between. The V gene's germline CDR1 is LGHDT and CDR2 YNNKEL (reference sequence). CDR3 loop: CASSQGPAFNSPLHF. CDR3 DNA sequence: TGTGCCAGCAGCCAAGGCCCAGCTTTTAATTCACCCCTCCACTTT.

This clonotype was seen repeatedly, ten times or more. V is TRBV10-3 and J is TRBJ1-1, with 9 bases that match TRBD1. The CDR3 covers 12 residues. CDR1 ENHRY and CDR2 SYGVKD come from the germline V gene. With 2 bases clipped from V and 12 bases from J, the junction kept 4 bases outside the gene matches. The CDR3 sequence: CAISEGTGRTFF. In DNA, the CDR3 is TGTGCCATCAGTGAGGGGACAGGGCGTACTTTCTTT.

This clonotype was detected a few times. V is TRBV7-2 and J is TRBJ2-3; D is unclear. CDR1 and CDR2 (germline): SGHTA, FQGNSA. The CDR3 has 18 residues. The germline V and J ends were trimmed by 2 bases and 1 base, with 19 bases remaining between them. As DNA, the CDR3 is TGTGCCAGCAGCTTAACCCCCGCTGTGGGGATACGCACAGATACGCAGTATTTT. This encodes CASSLTPAVGIRTDTQYF.

This clonotype was observed a handful of times. The chain is built from TRBV29-1 and TRBJ2-7; possible D gene TRBD1, 6 bases. CDR3 length: 14 amino acids. V shed 3 bases and J shed 0 bases, with 12 bases lying between them. CDR1 is SQVTM, CDR2 ANQGSEA, per germline. The chain's CDR3 is CSVDRDISSYEQYF. CDR3 nucleotides: TGCAGCGTTGACCGGGACATCAGCTCCTACGAGCAGTACTTC.

This clonotype was seen a handful of times. The chain is built from TRBV7-9 and TRBJ1-6; the D gene is possibly TRBD1 (5 bases). The V and J ends lost 4 bases and 6 bases respectively, with 13 bases between them. Germline values: CDR1 SEHNR, CDR2 FQNEAQ (reference sequence). The CDR3 covers 15 residues. The CDR3 loop reads CASSSYQGLNSPLHF. Here the CDR3 DNA reads TGTGCCAGCAGCTCCTATCAGGGACTTAATTCACCCCTCCACTTT.